This record covers a single T cell receptor (beta chain). Its antigen is unidentified. The data are from a study of T-cell memory formation after mild COVID-19. The CDR3 spans 16 residues. Trimming at V came to 5 bases and at J to 3 bases, leaving 2 bases not matched to a gene. Germline V gene data show CDR1 as SNHLY and CDR2 as FYNNEI. Whole-study findings and limits: Clones shrinking between day 15 and 85 showed a balanced CD4/CD8 split, and those that grew later tilted toward CD4+. Pre-infection memory already had some responding clones, implying cross-reactive memory joined.

TCRdb called the 5' RACE reads again in MiXCR, with one record for every CDR3 protein. The data show under 700,000 distinct CDR3 sequences, with roughly 20% seen just once and around 13% held by the top ten. Sequenced: PBMCs or a T cell subset sorted from them (not recorded which). The rearrangement joins TRBV2 to TRBJ2-2, with 14 bases that match TRBD2. This clonotype was obtained from an adult woman who had mild COVID-19 (a few samples of this study predate the infection). Cell type and time point are not known. The CDR3 DNA is TGTGCCAGCAGTCGGACTAGCGGGGGGTACACCGGGGAGCTGTTTTTT. It translates to CASSRTSGGYTGELFF.